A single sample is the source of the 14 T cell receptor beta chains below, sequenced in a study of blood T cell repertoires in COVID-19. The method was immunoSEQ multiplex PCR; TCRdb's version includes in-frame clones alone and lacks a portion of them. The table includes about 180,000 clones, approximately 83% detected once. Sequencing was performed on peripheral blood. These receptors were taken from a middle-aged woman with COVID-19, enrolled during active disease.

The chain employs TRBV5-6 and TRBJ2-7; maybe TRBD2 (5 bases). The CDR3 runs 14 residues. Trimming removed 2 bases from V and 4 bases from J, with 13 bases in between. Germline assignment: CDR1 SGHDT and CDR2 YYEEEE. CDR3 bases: TGTGCCAGCAGCTTTACCTACGGGATGTACGAGCAGTACTTC. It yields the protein CASSFTYGMYEQYF. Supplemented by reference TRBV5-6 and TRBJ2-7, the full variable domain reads DAGVTQSPTHLIKTRGQQVTLRCSPKSGHDTVSWYQQALGQGPQFIFQYYEEEERQRGNFPDRFSGHQFPNYSSELNVNALLLGDSALYLCASSFTYGMYEQYFGPGTRLTVT.

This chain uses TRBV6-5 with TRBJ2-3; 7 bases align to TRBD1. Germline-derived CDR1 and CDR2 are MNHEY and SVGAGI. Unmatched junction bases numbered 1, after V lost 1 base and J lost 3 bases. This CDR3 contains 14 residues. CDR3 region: CASSYLGQTDTQYF. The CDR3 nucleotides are TGTGCCAGCAGTTACTTGGGACAGACAGATACGCAGTATTTT.

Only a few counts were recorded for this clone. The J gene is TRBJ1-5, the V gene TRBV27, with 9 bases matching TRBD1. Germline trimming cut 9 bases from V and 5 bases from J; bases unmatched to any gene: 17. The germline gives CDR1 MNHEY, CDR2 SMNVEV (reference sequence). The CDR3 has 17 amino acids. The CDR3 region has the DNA TGTGCCAGTTCCCCGCTCGCGCACAGGGGGCTCTATCAGCCCCAGCATTTT. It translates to CASSPLAHRGLYQPQHF.

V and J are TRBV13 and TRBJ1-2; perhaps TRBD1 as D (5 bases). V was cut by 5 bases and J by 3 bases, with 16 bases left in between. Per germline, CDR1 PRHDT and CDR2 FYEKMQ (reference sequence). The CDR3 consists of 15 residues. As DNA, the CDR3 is TGTGCCAGCAGCCCCCGGGGGGATTCCTACTATGGCTACACCTTC. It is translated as CASSPRGDSYYGYTF. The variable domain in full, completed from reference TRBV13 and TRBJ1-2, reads AAGVIQSPRHLIKEKRETATLKCYPIPRHDTVYWYQQGPGQDPQFLISFYEKMQSDKGSIPDRFSAQQFSDYHSELNMSSLELGDSALYFCASSPRGDSYYGYTFGSGTRLTVV.

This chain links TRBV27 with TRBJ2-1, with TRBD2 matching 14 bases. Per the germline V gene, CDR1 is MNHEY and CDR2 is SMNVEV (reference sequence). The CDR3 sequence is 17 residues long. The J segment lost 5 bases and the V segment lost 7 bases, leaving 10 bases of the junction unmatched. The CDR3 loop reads CASMGLAGVLSNNEQFF. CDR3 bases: TGTGCCAGCATGGGACTAGCGGGAGTATTATCGAACAATGAGCAGTTCTTC.

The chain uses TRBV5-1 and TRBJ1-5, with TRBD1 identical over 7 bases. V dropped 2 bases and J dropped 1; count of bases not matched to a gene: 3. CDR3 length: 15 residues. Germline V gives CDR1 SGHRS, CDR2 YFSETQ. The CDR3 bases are TGCGCCAGCAGCTTCGAGGGGGCGAGCAATCAGCCCCAGCATTTT. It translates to CASSFEGASNQPQHF.

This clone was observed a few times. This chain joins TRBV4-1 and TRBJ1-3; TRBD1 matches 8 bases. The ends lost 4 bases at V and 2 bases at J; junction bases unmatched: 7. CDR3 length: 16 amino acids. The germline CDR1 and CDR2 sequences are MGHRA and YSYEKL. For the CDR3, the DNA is TGCGCCAGCAGCCCCCCGGACAGGGACCCTGGAAACACCATATATTTT. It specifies CASSPPDRDPGNTIYF.

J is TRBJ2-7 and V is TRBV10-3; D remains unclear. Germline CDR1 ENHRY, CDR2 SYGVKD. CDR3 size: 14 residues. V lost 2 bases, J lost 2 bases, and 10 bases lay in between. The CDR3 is CAISEGGSTYEQYF. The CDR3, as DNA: TGTGCCATCAGTGAGGGCGGTTCCACCTACGAGCAGTACTTC.

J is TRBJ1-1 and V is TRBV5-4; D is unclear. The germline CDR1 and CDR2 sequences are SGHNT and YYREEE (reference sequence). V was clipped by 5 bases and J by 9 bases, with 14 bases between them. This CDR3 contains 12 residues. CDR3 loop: CASRFTGSQAFF. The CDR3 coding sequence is TGTGCCAGCAGATTTACCGGGTCCCAAGCTTTCTTT.

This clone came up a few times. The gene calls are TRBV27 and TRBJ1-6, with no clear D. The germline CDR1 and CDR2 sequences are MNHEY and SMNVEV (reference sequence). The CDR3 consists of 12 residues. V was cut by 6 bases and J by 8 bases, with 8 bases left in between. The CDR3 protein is CASSENYSPLHF. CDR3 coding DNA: TGTGCCAGCAGCGAGAATTATTCACCCCTCCACTTT.

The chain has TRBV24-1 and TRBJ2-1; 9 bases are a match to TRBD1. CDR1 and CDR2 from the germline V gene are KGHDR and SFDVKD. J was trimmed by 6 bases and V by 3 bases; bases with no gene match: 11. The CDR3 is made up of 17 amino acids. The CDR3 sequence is CATSDHYRDRVVNEQFF. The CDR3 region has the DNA TGTGCCACCAGTGATCACTATCGGGACAGGGTAGTCAATGAGCAGTTCTTC.

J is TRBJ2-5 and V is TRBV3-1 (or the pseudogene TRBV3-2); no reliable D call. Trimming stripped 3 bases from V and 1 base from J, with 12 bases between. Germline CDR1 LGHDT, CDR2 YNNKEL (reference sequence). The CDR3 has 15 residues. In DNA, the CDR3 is TGTGCCAGCAGCCAGAGCCCGCAAGTCCAAGAGACCCAGTACTTC. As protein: CASSQSPQVQETQYF.

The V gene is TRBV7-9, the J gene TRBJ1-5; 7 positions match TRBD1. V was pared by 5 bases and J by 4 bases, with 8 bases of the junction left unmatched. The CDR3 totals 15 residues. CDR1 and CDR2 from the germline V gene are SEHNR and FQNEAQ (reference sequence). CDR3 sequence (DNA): TGTGCCAGCAGCCACCAGGGGGACAGAAATCAGCCCCAGCATTTT. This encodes CASSHQGDRNQPQHF.

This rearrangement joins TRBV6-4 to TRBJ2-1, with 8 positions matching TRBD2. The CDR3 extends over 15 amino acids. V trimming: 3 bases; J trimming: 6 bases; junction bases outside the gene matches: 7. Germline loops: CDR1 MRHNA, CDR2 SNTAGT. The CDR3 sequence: CASSETAGDGNEQFF. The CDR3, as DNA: TGTGCCAGCAGTGAAACAGCGGGAGACGGCAATGAGCAGTTCTTC.